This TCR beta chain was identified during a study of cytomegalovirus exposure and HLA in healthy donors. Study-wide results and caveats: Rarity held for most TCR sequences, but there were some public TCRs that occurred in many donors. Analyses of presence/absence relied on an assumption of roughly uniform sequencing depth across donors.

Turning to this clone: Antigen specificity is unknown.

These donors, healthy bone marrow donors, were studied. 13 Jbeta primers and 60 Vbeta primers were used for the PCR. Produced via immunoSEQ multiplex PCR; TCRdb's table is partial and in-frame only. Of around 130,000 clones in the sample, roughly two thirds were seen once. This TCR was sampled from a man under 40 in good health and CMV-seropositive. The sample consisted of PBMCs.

CDR3 loop: CASRDLDREFLAEAFF. The CDR3, as DNA: TGCGCCAGCAGAGACCTGGACAGGGAATTTTTAGCTGAAGCTTTCTTT. This chain links TRBV5-1 with TRBJ1-1; 8 bases are shared with TRBD1. CDR1 SGHRS and CDR2 YFSETQ come from the germline V gene. V was clipped by 5 bases and J by 6 bases; unmatched bases: 15. CDR3 size: 16 residues.